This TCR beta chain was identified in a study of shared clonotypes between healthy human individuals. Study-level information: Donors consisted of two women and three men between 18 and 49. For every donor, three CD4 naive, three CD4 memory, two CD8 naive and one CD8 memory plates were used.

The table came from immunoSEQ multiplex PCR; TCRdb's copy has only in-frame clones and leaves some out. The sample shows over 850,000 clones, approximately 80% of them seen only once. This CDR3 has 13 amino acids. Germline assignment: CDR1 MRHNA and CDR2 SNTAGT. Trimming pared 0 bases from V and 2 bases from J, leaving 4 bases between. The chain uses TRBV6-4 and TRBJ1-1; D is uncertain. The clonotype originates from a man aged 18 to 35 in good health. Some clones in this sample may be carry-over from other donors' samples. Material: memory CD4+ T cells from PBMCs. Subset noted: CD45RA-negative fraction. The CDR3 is CASSDSTNTEAFF. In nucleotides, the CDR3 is TGTGCCAGCAGTGACTCGACAAACACTGAAGCTTTCTTT.